This T cell receptor beta chain was found in a study of T-cell memory formation after mild COVID-19 (dated by TCRdb to the early 2020s). Describing the broader study: TCR sequence clusters from the two donors were largely donor specific. The cohort was made up of two young adult volunteers, one female and one male, who were previously healthy. In a couple of donors, T-cell clones that expanded and contracted after mild COVID-19 were followed by sequencing TCRalpha and TCRbeta repertoires longitudinally. Broader findings and caveats from the paper: Contracting CD4+ clones turned up mainly in the CM and EM memory subsets, whereas EMRA was where CD8+ clones were enriched. SARS-CoV-2 specificity of the second-wave clones peaking on day 37 was not confirmed. Some responding clones were found in pre-infection memory, which suggests that pre-existing cross-reactive memory T cells took part in the SARS-CoV-2 response. From day 15 to 85, contracting clones showed balanced CD4/CD8 phenotypes, whereas a second wave of clones that expanded from day 15 to 37 leaned towards CD4+. The study included only a couple of mild cases, and larger cohorts that include severe cases with pre-infection samples were judged to be necessary.

Ficoll-Paque density gradient centrifugation was the method used to isolate PBMCs. As regards this clonotype: Its antigen is unknown. No per-base quality is available; no much larger clone lies one base away.

V is pruned by 6 bases and J by 2 bases, leaving 8 bases of the junction without a gene match. The CDR3 runs 17 amino acids, cysteine and phenylalanine included. Only CDR3 DNA remains: 51 bases, in frame from the first base. According to the germline V gene, CDR1 reads ENHRY and CDR2 reads SYGVKD. Data came from an Illumina NovaSeq 6000. Using 5'RACE with constant-segment primers, TCRalpha and TCRbeta cDNA libraries were constructed, with sample barcodes and unique molecular identifiers added in the process. RNA was extracted from every sample with Trizol reagent. Library amplification was performed in two PCR steps, and a second sample barcode and Illumina TruSeq adapters were introduced in the second step. Sequencing of libraries was performed on an Illumina NovaSeq with 2 x 150 bp paired-end reads. The paper's data handling went like this. Demultiplexing of reads and collapsing into UMI-guided consensus sequences were performed with migec v1.2.7. Using mixcr v2.1.11, UMI consensuses were aligned to TRA and TRB V and J templates and then assembled into clonotypes. A clonotype was counted as expanded or contracted only when both edgeR and NoisET called the clonotype significant, with the noise models trained on biological replicates. For edgeR calls, the cutoffs were a false discovery rate-adjusted p below 0.01 and a log2 fold-change threshold of 1. As an exploratory analysis of dynamics, PCA with hierarchical clustering was applied to max-normalized trajectories of the 1000 most abundant clonotypes. The CD4 or CD8 phenotype of responding clones was assigned using the separately sequenced CD4+ and CD8+ repertoires. The raw public reads went through TCRdb reprocessing: fastp at Q25, MiXCR clone calling, in-frame beta chains kept. Every entry covers one CDR3 protein and lists the most common genes and DNA from its rows. V and J calls and clone size were set by TCRdb, not the authors. Counted in this sample were about 290,000 distinct CDR3 sequences; approximately 15% of them appeared once. Roughly 23% of the sample lies in the top ten.

The V and J genes are TRBV10-3 and TRBJ1-5; the junction holds 12 bases that match TRBD1. The origin of this receptor is a young man who had mild COVID-19 (a few samples of this study predate the infection). The sample titles of this study are shuffled in the database, so cell type and time point are left out; the donor was told from shared clones. The sample comprised PBMCs or a T cell subset sorted from them (not recorded which). Here is the DNA: TGTGCCATCAGCCCGGGACAGGGGGCCGTCGGCAATCAGCCCCAGCATTTT. It translates as CAISPGQGAVGNQPQHF.